This paragraph covers one T cell receptor beta chain sequence. Its antigen specificity is not known. Base qualities are missing; no much larger clone stands one base away. Sequences SGDLS (CDR1) and YYNGEE (CDR2) are obtained from the germline V gene. Between the V and J ends, shortened by 4 bases and 13 bases respectively, the junction contains 28 bases. The CDR3 holds 16 amino acids from the cysteine to the phenylalanine. Of all the DNA, just the CDR3 is kept, 48 bases in frame from base 1. These data originate in a study of cytomegalovirus exposure and HLA in healthy donors (dated by TCRdb to about 2017). Looking at the study overall: The roughly 650 repertoires of the first cohort and the roughly 110 validation repertoires were produced on the same platform, according to a later analysis. In addition to the first cohort of about 650 subjects, a separate validation cohort of 120 different subjects was used. The study was designed to test whether signatures of past pathogen exposure could be identified by cataloging public T cell receptors. To predict cytomegalovirus infection status, the study combined high-throughput TCR immunosequencing, statistical association of individual TCRs with disease status, and machine learning. The research as a whole found: A total of some 180 TCR beta chains were listed by the study as associated with cytomegalovirus. Cytomegalovirus status was reported to be diagnosed by the classifier with high specificity and sensitivity in both the original and validation cohorts. Subsequent analysis determined that TCRs grouped into clusters in the first cohort also showed a tendency toward co-occurrence across the 90 to 150 validation repertoires, and 94% of cluster scores exceeded 0. The authors suggested that the approach could potentially be generalized to other disease states and immunological phenotypes. A few of the identified cytomegalovirus-associated TCR beta chains were confirmed in vitro to be specific for cytomegalovirus antigens. While some public TCRs were present in many individuals, most TCR sequences turned up only very rarely across donors. A later analysis lacked HLA typing for the validation cohort, so it scored co-occurrence in that cohort across all 130 or so repertoires.

The donors were included in the validation cohort of 90 to 150 subjects, a group kept apart from the roughly 700-subject first cohort. Library method: the immunoSEQ multiplex PCR assay. On the study's bioinformatics: A statistical classification framework was built to diagnose cytomegalovirus status from the catalog of TCR beta chain sequences. TCRdb obtained this table from immuneACCESS and retained in-frame rearrangements with V and J assigned. These tables miss some clones; where compared with another copy, unresolved V genes account for less than half of the shortfall, and the remainder is unexplained. That table supplies the V and J calls and clone size; D and trimming were determined from the DNA. In this sample the table shows approximately 240,000 clones, about 90% of which occur a single time. The leading ten clones occupy 0.85% to 1.2% of the sample.

The TCR sequence derives from a young woman in good health and CMV-seronegative. The rearranged chain carries TRBV9 and TRBJ2-3; tentative D gene TRBD2, with 6 bases matching. Sequencing was performed on PBMCs. This receptor carries the CDR3 CASSPPTPNTSGRKYF. The DNA sequence reads TGTGCCAGCAGCCCCCCGACCCCGAACACCTCGGGGAGGAAGTATTTT.